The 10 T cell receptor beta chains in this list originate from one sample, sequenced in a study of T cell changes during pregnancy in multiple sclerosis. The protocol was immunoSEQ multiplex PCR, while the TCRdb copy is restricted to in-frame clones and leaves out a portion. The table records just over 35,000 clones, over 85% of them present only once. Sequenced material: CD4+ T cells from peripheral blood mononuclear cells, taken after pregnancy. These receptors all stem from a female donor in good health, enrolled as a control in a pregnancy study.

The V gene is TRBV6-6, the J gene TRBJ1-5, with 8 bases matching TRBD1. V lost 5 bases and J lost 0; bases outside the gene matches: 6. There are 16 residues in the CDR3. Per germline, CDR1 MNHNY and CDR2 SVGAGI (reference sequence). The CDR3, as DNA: TGTGCCAGCAGTAGTGGACAGGGCCATAGCAATCAGCCCCAGCATTTT. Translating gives CASSSGQGHSNQPQHF.

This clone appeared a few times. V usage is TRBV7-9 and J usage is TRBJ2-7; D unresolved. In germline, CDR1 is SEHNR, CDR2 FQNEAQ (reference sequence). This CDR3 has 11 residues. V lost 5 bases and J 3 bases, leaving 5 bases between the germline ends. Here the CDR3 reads CASSAYYEQYF. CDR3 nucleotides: TGTGCCAGCAGCGCCTACTACGAGCAGTACTTC.

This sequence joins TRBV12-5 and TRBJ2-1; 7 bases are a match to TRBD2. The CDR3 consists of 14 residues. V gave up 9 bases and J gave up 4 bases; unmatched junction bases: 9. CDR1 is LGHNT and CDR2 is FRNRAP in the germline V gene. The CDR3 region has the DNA TGTGCTAGCGCTACTACTAGCGAATACAATGAGCAGTTCTTC. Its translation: CASATTSEYNEQFF.

CDR3 coding DNA: TGTGCCAGCAGGTTCGGATTCAGGAAGATGAATGAAAAACTGTTTTTT. This gives the protein CASRFGFRKMNEKLFF. The chain carries TRBV7-3 and TRBJ1-4; D gene uncertain. The V gene lost 6 bases and the J gene lost 5 bases, with 19 bases spanning the gap. The CDR3 runs to 16 residues. CDR1 is SGHTA, CDR2 FQGTGA, per germline.

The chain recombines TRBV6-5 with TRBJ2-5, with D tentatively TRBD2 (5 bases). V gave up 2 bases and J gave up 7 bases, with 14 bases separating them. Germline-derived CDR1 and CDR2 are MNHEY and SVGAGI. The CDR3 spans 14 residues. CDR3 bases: TGTGCCAGCAGTTACGCGACGAGGGCCGGGACCCAGTACTTC. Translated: CASSYATRAGTQYF.

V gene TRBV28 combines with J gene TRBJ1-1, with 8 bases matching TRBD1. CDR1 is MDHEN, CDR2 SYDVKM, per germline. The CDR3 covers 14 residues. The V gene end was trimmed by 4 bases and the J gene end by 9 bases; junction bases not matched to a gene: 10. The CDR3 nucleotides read TGTGCCAGCAGTTGGACAGGGCGAAAAGTTAAAGCTTTCTTT. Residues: CASSWTGRKVKAFF.

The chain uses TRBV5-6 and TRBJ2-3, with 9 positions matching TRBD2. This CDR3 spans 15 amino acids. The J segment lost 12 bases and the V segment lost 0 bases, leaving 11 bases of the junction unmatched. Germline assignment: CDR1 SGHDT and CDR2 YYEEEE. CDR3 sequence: CASSLERGVATRQYF. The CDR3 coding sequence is TGTGCCAGCAGCTTGGAGCGGGGGGTGGCGACCAGACAGTATTTT.

Here the CDR3 reads CASRRTGGMNTEAFF. CDR3 coding DNA: TGTGCCAGCAGACGGACGGGAGGGATGAACACTGAAGCTTTCTTT. The chain carries TRBV28 and TRBJ1-1, with D hard to call. The V and J ends lost 6 bases and 0 bases respectively, with 14 bases between them. This CDR3 has 15 residues. The V gene's germline CDR1 is MDHEN and CDR2 SYDVKM.

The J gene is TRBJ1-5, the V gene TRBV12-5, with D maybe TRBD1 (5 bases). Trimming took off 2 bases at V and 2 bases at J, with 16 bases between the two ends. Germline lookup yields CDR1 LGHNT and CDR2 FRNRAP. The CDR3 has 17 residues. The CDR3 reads CASGLIRAGLRNQPQHF. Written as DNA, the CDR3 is TGTGCTAGTGGTTTGATAAGGGCAGGGCTTCGCAATCAGCCCCAGCATTTT.

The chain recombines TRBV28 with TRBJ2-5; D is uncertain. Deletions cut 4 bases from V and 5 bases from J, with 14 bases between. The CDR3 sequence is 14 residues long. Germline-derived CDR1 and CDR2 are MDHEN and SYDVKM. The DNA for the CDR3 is TGTGCCAGCAGTTCGCGGTCGATCGGGGAGACCCAGTACTTC. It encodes CASSSRSIGETQYF.